These 18 T cell receptor beta chains share one sample of origin, sequenced in a study of blood T cell repertoires in COVID-19. Generated by immunoSEQ multiplex PCR, the TCRdb table keeps only in-frame clones and is missing some. The sample shows 130,000 to 150,000 clones, around four fifths of them seen only once. The sequencing input was PBMCs or T cells enriched from blood (not recorded which). All receptors come from a woman aged 40 to 50 who had recovered from COVID-19.

The count of this clone is one. J is TRBJ2-3 and V is TRBV7-3, with 9 bases matching TRBD2. Germline values: CDR1 SGHTA, CDR2 FQGTGA. J was trimmed by 1 base and V by 3 bases; bases with no gene match: 5. The CDR3 runs to 16 residues. CDR3: CASSLVAGGGTDTQYF. DNA of the CDR3: TGTGCCAGCAGCTTGGTGGCGGGAGGGGGCACAGATACGCAGTATTTT.

The chain combines TRBV6-5 with TRBJ1-2; D uncertain. The CDR3 contains 12 residues. Looked up from germline, CDR1 is MNHEY and CDR2 is SVGAGI. The V end lost 6 bases, the J end lost 1 base, and 6 bases lay between the germline ends. CDR3 region: CASRTRNYGYTF. DNA for the CDR3: TGTGCCAGCAGGACACGTAACTATGGCTACACCTTC.

This clone was counted a single time. This chain uses TRBV30 with TRBJ2-7; 9 bases fit TRBD1. Losses at the gene ends were 3 bases for V and 4 bases for J; bases not matched to a gene: 19. CDR3 size: 18 residues. Looked up from germline, CDR1 is GTSNPN and CDR2 is SVGIG (reference sequence). The CDR3 nucleotides are TGTGCCTGGAGCGCCGGGACAGGGATTTCCCATAGCCCGTACGAGCAGTACTTC. It codes for CAWSAGTGISHSPYEQYF.

The gene calls are TRBV15 and TRBJ2-3; D gene uncertain. Germline V gene lookup returns CDR1 LNHNV and CDR2 YYDKDF (reference sequence). This CDR3 region has 20 residues. V lost 0 bases to trimming and J lost 0 bases, with 22 bases between them. The CDR3 DNA sequence: TGTGCCACCAGCAGAGAGGCAGCGACGATTTATATGCGTAGCACAGATACGCAGTATTTT. Its protein product is CATSREAATIYMRSTDTQYF.

This clone was recorded once. This sequence joins TRBV30 and TRBJ1-1; weak D call: TRBD1 (5 bases). The CDR3 runs 12 residues. Looked up from germline, CDR1 is GTSNPN and CDR2 is SVGIG (reference sequence). Trimming took off 5 bases at V and 8 bases at J, with 15 bases between the two ends. CDR3 protein: CAWYWRGAEAFF. The CDR3 DNA follows: TGTGCCTGGTACTGGCGTGGGGCCGAAGCTTTCTTT.

The chain recombines TRBV2 with TRBJ1-6, with a possible D match to TRBD1 (5 bases). The CDR3 has 13 amino acids. Germline CDR1 and CDR2: SNHLY and FYNNEI. Trimming removed 7 bases from V and 8 bases from J, with 12 bases in between. As DNA, the CDR3 is TGTGCCAGCACGGCCAGGGTGGATTCACCCCTCCACTTT. Translated: CASTARVDSPLHF.

J is TRBJ2-7 and V is TRBV4-1; D ambiguous. Trimming took 0 bases from V and 0 from J, leaving 9 bases between them. Germline V gene sequence: CDR1 MGHRA, CDR2 YSYEKL. The CDR3 has 15 residues. The CDR3 loop reads CASSQDRGTSYEQYF. The CDR3, as DNA: TGCGCCAGCAGCCAAGATCGTGGCACCTCCTACGAGCAGTACTTC.

CDR3 residues: CASSLATATNEKLFF. The CDR3 bases are TGTGCCAGCAGCTTAGCGACAGCAACTAATGAAAAACTGTTTTTT. V gene TRBV7-8 combines with J gene TRBJ1-4, with D possibly being TRBD1 (5 bases). The CDR3 has 15 amino acids. The ends were cut back, 0 bases at V and 0 bases at J, with 5 bases in the middle. Germline V gene data show CDR1 as SGHVS and CDR2 as FQNEAQ.

The rearrangement uses TRBV15 and TRBJ2-1; TRBD1 might be the D (5 bases). CDR3 size: 17 residues. Germline CDR1 reads LNHNV; CDR2 reads YYDKDF (reference sequence). The V end was cut by 0 bases, the J end by 4 bases, with 16 bases between. The CDR3: CATSRDLGGGAYNEQFF. The CDR3 coding sequence is TGTGCCACCAGCAGAGACCTCGGCGGTGGGGCGTACAATGAGCAGTTCTTC.

This rearrangement joins TRBV10-3 to TRBJ2-1; the match to TRBD2 covers 11 bases. Germline V gene lookup returns CDR1 ENHRY and CDR2 SYGVKD. The CDR3 extends over 16 amino acids. The J segment lost 11 bases and the V segment lost 3 bases, leaving 12 bases of the junction unmatched. In DNA form, the CDR3 reads TGTGCCATCAGTGATCCTCCGGGTAGCGGGGGGGAGAAGCAGTTCTTC. This codes for CAISDPPGSGGEKQFF.

This clone was seen just once. The junction departs from germline at one end; a sequencing error may be responsible. The rearrangement links TRBV4-2 to TRBJ2-1; 10 bases match TRBD1. CDR1 is LGHNA, CDR2 YNFKEQ, per germline. The CDR3 contains 13 residues. CDR3 sequence (DNA): TGTGCCAGCAGTCGTGGGCCGGGACAGGGGTTAGTCTTC. Amino acids: CASSRGPGQGLVF.

This clone was seen only once. This chain links TRBV27 with TRBJ2-3; D unclear. The CDR3 totals 12 residues. CDR1 and CDR2 (germline): MNHEY, SMNVEV (reference sequence). Deletions cut 6 bases from V and 7 bases from J, with 11 bases between. The CDR3 loop is CASSPGEYTQYF. CDR3 coding DNA: TGTGCCAGCAGCCCCGGAGAATATACGCAGTATTTT.

The V gene is TRBV6-2 or TRBV6-3, the J gene TRBJ2-7; 8 bases align to TRBD1. Germline V gene lookup returns CDR1 MNHEY and CDR2 SVGEGT. The CDR3 runs to 16 residues. Trimming cost V 5 bases and J 1 base; bases outside gene matches: 10. The chain's CDR3 is CASSTSTGARSYEQYF. Here the CDR3 DNA reads TGTGCCAGCAGTACCTCGACAGGGGCCAGATCCTACGAGCAGTACTTC.

The rearrangement links TRBV30 to TRBJ1-2, with 11 bases lining up with TRBD1. The germline gives CDR1 GTSNPN, CDR2 SVGIG (reference sequence). This CDR3 region has 14 residues. The V and J ends lost 4 bases and 4 bases, in that order; junction bases with no gene match: 5. CDR3: CAWNTGQGVYGYTF. For the CDR3, the DNA is TGTGCCTGGAACACGGGACAGGGGGTCTATGGCTACACCTTC.

CDR3 sequence reads: CASSAGQNSYEQYF. The CDR3 DNA reads as TGTGCCAGTAGCGCCGGACAGAACTCCTACGAGCAGTACTTC. The chain combines TRBV19 with TRBJ2-7; maybe TRBD1 (6 bases). In germline, CDR1 is LNHDA, CDR2 SQIVND (reference sequence). Trimming pared 6 bases from V and 0 bases from J, leaving 12 bases between. The CDR3 contains 14 residues.

The gene calls are TRBV24-1 and TRBJ2-1; D uncertain. Germline CDR1 reads KGHDR; CDR2 reads SFDVKD. The CDR3 has 12 residues. The V end was cut by 6 bases, the J end by 6 bases, with 8 bases between. The CDR3 region has the DNA TGTGCCACCAGTAACTACCTCAATGAGCAGTTCTTC. Encoded protein: CATSNYLNEQFF.

The chain couples TRBV10-3 to TRBJ2-1; maybe TRBD1 (5 bases). The germline V and J ends were trimmed by 8 bases and 8 bases, with 19 bases remaining between them. The CDR3 extends over 14 amino acids. The germline V gene has CDR1 ENHRY and CDR2 SYGVKD. In DNA form, the CDR3 reads TGTGCCATCGGGGTGCTAGGGGTCAACTATGAGCAGTTCTTC. It yields the protein CAIGVLGVNYEQFF.

V and J are TRBV6-5 and TRBJ1-6, with D possibly matching TRBD1 (5 bases). This CDR3 is built from 14 residues. The germline gives CDR1 MNHEY, CDR2 SVGAGI. With 10 bases removed from V and 7 bases from J, the gap between germline ends came to 17 bases. The CDR3 DNA reads TGTGCCACCAAGCTGGCAGGGTTAAATTCACCCCTCCACTTT. Its protein product is CATKLAGLNSPLHF.